One and the same sample provided the 30 T cell receptor beta chains below, sequenced in a study of OX40 agonist ivuxolimab in advanced cancers. TCRdb's copy holds only in-frame clones and misses some; the assay was immunoSEQ multiplex PCR. The sample lists fewer than 25,000 clones; 65% to 90% were seen once. This sample comprised CD4+ or CD8+ T cells sorted from blood, obtained in a trial of the OX40 agonist ivuxolimab. These receptors all stem from an adult with an advanced solid tumor such as melanoma, head and neck, liver or kidney cancer.

The chain carries TRBV7-9 and TRBJ1-1, with D possibly TRBD1 on 6 matching bases. The CDR3 runs 15 residues. With 5 bases removed from V and 5 bases from J, the gap between germline ends came to 18 bases. From germline, CDR1 is SEHNR and CDR2 FQNEAQ (reference sequence). CDR3: CASSRRGGDETEAFF. In DNA form, the CDR3 reads TGTGCCAGCAGCCGCAGGGGAGGGGATGAGACTGAAGCTTTCTTT.

With regard to this clone: Mismatch with germline at one junction end may stem from a read error. The rearrangement links TRBV7-7 to TRBJ2-3; D gene uncertain. The CDR3 extends over 13 amino acids. Per the germline V gene, CDR1 is SSHAT and CDR2 is FNYEAQ (reference sequence). CDR3 coding DNA: TGTGCTAGCAGCCAAGGTCGTACAGATACGCAGTATTTT. It encodes CASSQGRTDTQYF.

The rearrangement links TRBV9 to TRBJ2-2; no clear D gene. Germline V gene sequence: CDR1 SGDLS, CDR2 YYNGEE. Between the trimmed V and J ends, which lost 0 bases and 4 bases, there was a span of 13 bases. The CDR3 is 16 residues long. Written as DNA, the CDR3 is TGTGCCAGCAGCGTAGAGCAGACAACCGTCACCGGGGAGCTGTTTTTT. Encoded protein: CASSVEQTTVTGELFF.

This sequence joins TRBV27 and TRBJ2-7; the match to TRBD2 covers 9 bases. Germline-derived CDR1 and CDR2 are MNHEY and SMNVEV (reference sequence). Losses at the gene ends were 5 bases for V and 6 bases for J; bases not matched to a gene: 8. This CDR3 comprises 14 residues. The CDR3, as DNA: TGTGCCAGCAGTACATTAGCGGGAGTCGGCGAGCAGTACTTC. Protein: CASSTLAGVGEQYF.

The chain uses TRBV19 and TRBJ2-5; 11 bases are shared with TRBD2. Trimming cost V 3 bases and J 4 bases; bases outside gene matches: 4. The V gene's germline CDR1 is LNHDA and CDR2 SQIVND (reference sequence). The CDR3 covers 15 residues. This CDR3 is CASSITSGSLETQYF. The CDR3 DNA is TGTGCCAGTAGTATTACTAGCGGGAGTCTAGAGACCCAGTACTTC.

The chain employs TRBV5-1 and TRBJ2-1; D uncertain. CDR1 is SGHRS, CDR2 YFSETQ, per germline. Deletions cut 0 bases from V and 10 bases from J, with 20 bases between. The CDR3 runs to 16 residues. The CDR3 bases are TGCGCCAGCAGCTTGGAAGTTCCGGCAGGACCGTTGGAGCAGTTCTTC. This gives the protein CASSLEVPAGPLEQFF.

The rearrangement links TRBV5-6 to TRBJ2-2; D call uncertain. This CDR3 is 14 amino acids long. V lost 2 bases, J lost 3 bases, and 8 bases lay in between. Germline-derived CDR1 and CDR2 are SGHDT and YYEEEE. Written as DNA, the CDR3 is TGTGCCAGCAGCTTCGCGGCGGACACCGGGGAGCTGTTTTTT. Translated, it gives CASSFAADTGELFF.

Of note for this clone: A far larger clone is only one base removed, so a read error is likely. The sample contains more than one DNA sequence encoding this CDR3. The gene calls are TRBV4-1 and TRBJ2-7; 7 positions agree with TRBD1. This CDR3 spans 16 amino acids. In germline, CDR1 is MGHRA, CDR2 YSYEKL. With V trimmed by 0 bases and J by 3 bases, 8 bases remained unmatched. The CDR3 DNA reads TGCGCCAGCAGCCAAGATGAAACAGGGGCCAGCTACGAGCAGTACTTC. Protein product: CASSQDETGASYEQYF.

This rearrangement joins TRBV7-9 to TRBJ1-2; TRBD1 matches 7 bases. Trimming removed 6 bases from V and 4 bases from J; junction bases left unmatched: 2. This CDR3 has 12 amino acids. Germline-derived CDR1 and CDR2 are SEHNR and FQNEAQ (reference sequence). The CDR3 DNA follows: TGTGCCAGCAGTACAGGGGCCTATGGCTACACCTTC. Its protein product is CASSTGAYGYTF.

The J gene is TRBJ1-3, the V gene TRBV11-2, with unresolved D. V shed 2 bases and J shed 0 bases, with 5 bases lying between them. The CDR3 extends over 14 amino acids. Per the germline V gene, CDR1 is SGHAT and CDR2 is FQNNGV. CDR3 residues: CASSLSNSGNTIYF. Here the CDR3 DNA reads TGTGCCAGCAGCTTAAGTAACTCTGGAAACACCATATATTTT.

The V gene is TRBV6-1, the J gene TRBJ2-7, with 8 bases matching TRBD1. The CDR3 has 15 amino acids. J gave up 5 bases and V 2 bases, and 8 bases lay outside the gene matches. Germline loops: CDR1 MNHNS, CDR2 SASEGT. CDR3 coding DNA: TGTGCCAGCAGTGAAATTGGGCAGGGGGCTGACGAGCAGTACTTC. It codes for CASSEIGQGADEQYF.

In this sample, this clone turned up once. J is TRBJ2-2 and V is TRBV13; no firm D call. CDR3 size: 12 residues. V was pared by 5 bases and J by 6 bases, with 7 bases between. Germline lookup yields CDR1 PRHDT and CDR2 FYEKMQ (reference sequence). CDR3 sequence (DNA): TGTGCCAGCAGCCGCCCCGCCGGGGAGCTGTTTTTT. Protein product: CASSRPAGELFF.

The V call is TRBV7-2, the J call TRBJ2-1; 7 bases align to TRBD2. This CDR3 spans 14 amino acids. Germline assignment: CDR1 SGHTA and CDR2 FQGNSA. Trimming cost V 5 bases and J 2 bases; bases outside gene matches: 3. The CDR3 spells CASSHGGTYNEQFF. The DNA of the CDR3 is TGTGCCAGCAGCCACGGGGGGACCTACAATGAGCAGTTCTTC. The entire variable domain, with the rest obtained from reference TRBV7-2 and TRBJ2-1, is as follows: GAGVSQSPSNKVTEKGKDVELRCDPISGHTALYWYRQSLGQGLEFLIYFQGNSAPDKSGLPSDRFSAERTGGSVSTLTIQRTQQEDSAVYLCASSHGGTYNEQFFGPGTRLTVL.

This clone turned up a few times. The chain employs TRBV11-2 and TRBJ2-1; D remains unclear. Trimming cost V 3 bases and J 6 bases, with 6 bases left between them. Germline V gene lookup returns CDR1 SGHAT and CDR2 FQNNGV. The CDR3 runs to 12 residues. CDR3 DNA sequence: TGTGCCAGCAGCTTTAGGAGCAATGAGCAGTTCTTC. It translates to CASSFRSNEQFF.

This chain uses TRBV19 with TRBJ1-1, with D perhaps TRBD1 (5 bases). Germline assignment: CDR1 LNHDA and CDR2 SQIVND (reference sequence). V lost 5 bases and J 6 bases, leaving 16 bases between the germline ends. There are 14 residues in the CDR3. CDR3 sequence reads: CASSLSGGVPEAFF. For the CDR3, the DNA is TGTGCCAGTAGTCTCAGCGGGGGGGTCCCTGAAGCTTTCTTT.

V is TRBV6-5 and J is TRBJ2-1; 8 nucleotides agree with TRBD2. The CDR3 is 14 residues long. The V segment lost 4 bases and the J segment 6 bases; nucleotides outside the gene matches: 5. Germline V gene data show CDR1 as MNHEY and CDR2 as SVGAGI. The CDR3: CASSLSGSGNEQFF. As DNA, the CDR3 is TGTGCCAGCAGTTTGAGCGGGAGCGGCAATGAGCAGTTCTTC.

The J gene is TRBJ2-1, the V gene TRBV5-5; D is possibly TRBD1 (6 bases). The germline V and J ends were trimmed by 4 bases and 6 bases, with 14 bases remaining between them. CDR3 length: 14 amino acids. Germline V gene data show CDR1 as SGHKS and CDR2 as YYEKEE (reference sequence). CDR3 nucleotides: TGTGCCAGCAGCACCACGGGACACGGCAATGAGCAGTTCTTC. It is translated as CASSTTGHGNEQFF.

This chain connects TRBV9 to TRBJ2-1, with D uncertain. V was cut by 3 bases and J by 0 bases, with 4 bases left in between. CDR3 length equals 13 residues. Germline V gene lookup returns CDR1 SGDLS and CDR2 YYNGEE. The CDR3 spells CASSGVSYNEQFF. The CDR3, as DNA: TGTGCCAGCAGCGGGGTCTCCTACAATGAGCAGTTCTTC.

The chain links TRBV5-1 to TRBJ2-3, with 14 bases identical to TRBD2. The CDR3 covers 16 residues. Germline-derived CDR1 and CDR2 are SGHRS and YFSETQ. The J segment lost 3 bases and the V segment lost 4 bases, leaving 4 bases of the junction unmatched. The CDR3 nucleotides read TGCGCCAGCAGCCCGGGACTAGCGGGAGCAACAGATACGCAGTATTTT. Amino acids: CASSPGLAGATDTQYF.

The genes are TRBV30 and TRBJ2-3; either TRBD1 or TRBD2 may supply D (5 bases each). The CDR3 runs 14 residues. Germline V lookup: CDR1 GTSNPN, CDR2 SVGIG (reference sequence). V lost 5 bases and J lost 4, with 16 bases in between. The CDR3 DNA sequence: TGTGCCTGGGGGCCTGGGGGTTGGGCAGATACGCAGTATTTT. Amino acid sequence: CAWGPGGWADTQYF.

The chain joins TRBV7-8 to TRBJ2-1; D is undetermined. Germline loops: CDR1 SGHVS, CDR2 FQNEAQ. V dropped 1 base and J dropped 2 bases, with 9 bases sitting between them. CDR3 size: 15 residues. CDR3 coding DNA: TGTGCCAGCAGCTTAGAGAGGATTACCTACAATGAGCAGTTCTTC. Translation gives CASSLERITYNEQFF.

V is TRBV5-1 and J is TRBJ2-2, with D possibly being TRBD2 (6 bases). The V end was cut by 4 bases, the J end by 4 bases, with 17 bases between. Germline V gene lookup returns CDR1 SGHRS and CDR2 YFSETQ. The CDR3 runs 16 residues. This CDR3 reads CASSVRQPEGTGELFF. The CDR3, as DNA: TGCGCCAGCAGCGTCCGACAGCCGGAGGGCACCGGGGAGCTGTTTTTT. Filled out from reference TRBV5-1 and TRBJ2-2, the complete variable domain reads KAGVTQTPRYLIKTRGQQVTLSCSPISGHRSVSWYQQTPGQGLQFLFEYFSETQRNKGNFPGRFSGRQFSNSRSEMNVSTLELGDSALYLCASSVRQPEGTGELFFGEGSRLTVL.

In nucleotides, the CDR3 is TGCGCCAGCAGCCTACCTAGCGGGACGATCACCGGGGAGCTGTTTTTT. Its translation: CASSLPSGTITGELFF. The gene calls are TRBV5-1 and TRBJ2-2; TRBD2 agrees at 9 bases. The CDR3 totals 16 residues. Germline V gene lookup returns CDR1 SGHRS and CDR2 YFSETQ. V shed 4 bases and J 4 bases; nucleotides not matched to a gene: 8.

This rearrangement joins TRBV30 to TRBJ2-7, with D perhaps TRBD1 (5 bases). Trimming stripped 4 bases from V and 1 base from J, with 8 bases between. The CDR3 extends over 12 amino acids. Germline CDR1 GTSNPN, CDR2 SVGIG (reference sequence). In DNA, the CDR3 is TGTGCCTGGACCGACAGTTCCTACGAGCAGTACTTC. Protein: CAWTDSSYEQYF.

Regarding this clone: The same CDR3 can be traced to other DNA sequences in this sample. The V and J genes are TRBV27 and TRBJ2-1, with 8 positions matching TRBD2. Germline V gene sequence: CDR1 MNHEY, CDR2 SMNVEV (reference sequence). This CDR3 is 15 amino acids long. Germline trimming cut 3 bases from V and 0 bases from J; bases unmatched to any gene: 1. The CDR3 protein is CASSLSGSSYNEQFF. In DNA, the CDR3 is TGTGCCAGCAGTTTGAGCGGGAGCTCCTACAATGAGCAGTTCTTC.

This chain links TRBV7-6 with TRBJ2-7; no clear D. In germline, CDR1 is SGHVS, CDR2 FNYEAQ. V lost 5 bases and J 1 base, leaving 9 bases between the germline ends. The CDR3 extends over 13 amino acids. The CDR3 loop is CASSPPLSYEQYF. The CDR3 nucleotides read TGTGCCAGCAGCCCCCCACTGTCCTACGAGCAGTACTTC.

The rearrangement joins TRBV5-1 to TRBJ2-3; D is possibly TRBD1 (7 bases). The CDR3 sequence is 13 residues long. Germline loops: CDR1 SGHRS, CDR2 YFSETQ. Trimming pared 7 bases from V and 5 bases from J, leaving 14 bases between. The CDR3 region has the DNA TGCGCCAGCTCCGCAGGGGGGCGAGATACGCAGTATTTT. This translates into CASSAGGRDTQYF.

The V call is TRBV29-1, the J call TRBJ2-2; no reliable D call. Germline CDR1 reads SQVTM; CDR2 reads ANQGSEA. V gave up 7 bases and J gave up 3 bases, with 12 bases separating them. This CDR3 comprises 13 residues. The CDR3 nucleotides are TGCAGCGCCCTGTGGGTGGACACCGGGGAGCTGTTTTTT. Residues: CSALWVDTGELFF.

The chain has TRBV30 and TRBJ1-6, with 9 bases fitting TRBD1. V shed 0 bases, J shed 8 bases, and the junction held 8 bases outside the gene matches. This CDR3 region has 16 residues. CDR1 is GTSNPN and CDR2 is SVGIG in the germline V gene (reference sequence). The CDR3 loop reads CAWSVTPGQGDSPLHF. CDR3 nucleotides: TGTGCCTGGAGTGTTACTCCGGGACAGGGAGATTCACCCCTCCACTTT.

This rearrangement joins TRBV11-2 to TRBJ1-1; a possible D gene is TRBD1 (6 bases). This CDR3 spans 13 amino acids. Germline-derived CDR1 and CDR2 are SGHAT and FQNNGV. V lost 11 bases and J 8 bases, leaving 21 bases between the germline ends. CDR3 bases: TGTGCCTCCTCCGGGACAATTAACCCCGAAGCTTTCTTT. The encoded protein is CASSGTINPEAFF. The variable domain in full, with the rest retrieved from reference TRBV11-2 and TRBJ1-1, is EAGVAQSPRYKIIEKRQSVAFWCNPISGHATLYWYQQILGQGPKLLIQFQNNGVVDDSQLPKDRFSAERLKGVDSTLKIQPAKLEDSAVYLCASSGTINPEAFFGQGTRLTVV.